The entry below describes one TCR beta chain. This entry belongs to a study of blood T cell repertoires in COVID-19. Assay: immunoSEQ multiplex PCR; the TCRdb copy retains only in-frame clones and omits some. The sample holds approximately 310,000 clones, roughly 89% seen once. CDR1 and CDR2 from the germline V gene are MDHEN and SYDVKM. The CDR3 is 15 amino acids. The V segment lost 5 bases and the J segment 7 bases; nucleotides outside the gene matches: 11. The chain is built from TRBV28 and TRBJ2-4; 7 nucleotides match TRBD1. The specimen was PBMCs or T cells enriched from blood (not recorded which). The TCR was taken from a man in his 60s who had recovered from COVID-19. In DNA form, the CDR3 reads TGTGCCAGCAGTCAGGTACAGGGGAGTGTGAACATTCAGTACTTC. Its protein is CASSQVQGSVNIQYF.